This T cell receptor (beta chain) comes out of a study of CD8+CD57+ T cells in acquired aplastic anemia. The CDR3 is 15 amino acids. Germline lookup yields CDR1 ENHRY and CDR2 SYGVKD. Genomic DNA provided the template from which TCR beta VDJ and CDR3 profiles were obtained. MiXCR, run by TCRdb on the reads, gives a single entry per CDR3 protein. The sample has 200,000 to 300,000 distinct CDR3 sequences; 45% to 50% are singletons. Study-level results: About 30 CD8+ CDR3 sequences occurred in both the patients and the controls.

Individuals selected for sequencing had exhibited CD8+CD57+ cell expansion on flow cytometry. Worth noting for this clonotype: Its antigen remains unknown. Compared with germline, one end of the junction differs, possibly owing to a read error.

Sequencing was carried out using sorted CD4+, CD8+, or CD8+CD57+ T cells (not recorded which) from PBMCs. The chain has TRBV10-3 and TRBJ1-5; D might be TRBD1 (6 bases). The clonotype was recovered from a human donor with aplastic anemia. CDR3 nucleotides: TGTGCCAGCAGTGAGGGGGGGGAGAGCAATCAGCCCCAGCATTTT. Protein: CASSEGGESNQPQHF.